In its sample, the clone carrying this T cell receptor beta chain was seen a few times. The antigen is unknown. The sample originates from a study of follicular helper T cells after annual influenza vaccination. Notes on the study in general: Change in circulating plasmablasts correlated with ICOS+CD38+ cTfh clonality change.

The time point: 2015-2016 season, pre-vaccination. Per time point, roughly 35-110 mL of blood was sampled. J was trimmed by 8 bases and V by 6 bases; bases with no gene match: 4. The CDR3 loop spans 13 amino acids. Germline V gene lookup returns CDR1 MDHEN and CDR2 SYDVKM. Sequenced by immunoSEQ multiplex PCR; TCRdb stores in-frame clones only, minus some. Among 9,000 or so clones listed, roughly four fifths were seen once. This specimen was CXCR5+ CD38- circulating T follicular helper cells from blood, taken on the day of influenza vaccination. This sample's subset: circulating Tfh, non-naive CD4+CXCR5+PD-1+ (ICOS+CD38+ or ICOS-CD38-). This clonotype originated in an adult who received the influenza vaccine. The chain has TRBV28 and TRBJ1-5, with 10 bases identical to TRBD1. The CDR3 sequence is CASRPTGGKPQHF. DNA for the CDR3: TGTGCCAGCAGACCGACAGGGGGCAAGCCCCAGCATTTT.